The 21 T cell receptor beta chains below come from one sample, sequenced in a study of early T cells in non-severe SARS-CoV-2 infection. TCRdb reprocessed the 5' RACE reads with MiXCR, giving one entry per CDR3 protein. The repertoire consists of 70,000 or so distinct CDR3 sequences, with roughly 15% occurring once and the leading ten covering about 14%. The sequencing input was whole blood. These receptor sequences come from an adult who was a healthcare worker with PCR-confirmed SARS-CoV-2 infection or an uninfected control (not recorded which).

This clonotype was observed a few times. The rearrangement uses TRBV7-2 and TRBJ2-7; weak D call: TRBD2 (6 bases). The germline V gene has CDR1 SGHTA and CDR2 FQGNSA. This CDR3 is built from 14 residues. Trimming cost V 5 bases and J 2 bases, with 13 bases left between them. In nucleotides, the CDR3 is TGTGCCAGCAGCAACTGGGGGAGGACCTACGAGCAGTACTTC. This sequence encodes CASSNWGRTYEQYF.

This rearrangement joins TRBV5-6 to TRBJ1-1, with D perhaps TRBD1 (5 bases). Trimming shortened V by 3 bases and J by 4 bases, and 10 bases separated the two germline ends. The V gene's germline CDR1 is SGHDT and CDR2 YYEEEE. The CDR3 loop spans 13 amino acids. The CDR3 DNA follows: TGTGCCAGCAGCTCCATGAGGGGCACTGAAGCTTTCTTT. Residues: CASSSMRGTEAFF.

V gene TRBV2 combines with J gene TRBJ2-2; tentative D call: TRBD2 (5 bases). The CDR3 spans 15 residues. The V end was cut by 1 base, the J end by 2 bases, with 8 bases between. The germline CDR1 and CDR2 sequences are SNHLY and FYNNEI. The CDR3 region has the DNA TGTGCCAGCAGTGAAGACGGGGTCAACACCGGGGAGCTGTTTTTT. Translating it yields CASSEDGVNTGELFF.

For this clonotype: This sequence may be a read error, since a much larger clone differs from it by one base. The chain is built from TRBV11-2 and TRBJ2-1; unclear D gene. V lost 0 bases and J lost 7, with 4 bases in between. The CDR3 covers 12 residues. Germline V lookup: CDR1 SGHAT, CDR2 FQNNGV. CDR3 sequence reads: CASSLDLNEQFF. CDR3 DNA: TGTGCCAGCAGCTTAGACCTGAATGAGCAGTTCTTC.

The chain is built from TRBV18 and TRBJ2-6; no clear D gene. Looked up from germline, CDR1 is KGHSH and CDR2 is LQKENI. The CDR3 is 14 residues long. Trimming took off 2 bases at V and 3 bases at J, with 5 bases between the two ends. The CDR3 region is CASSPNLGANVLTF. The CDR3 bases are TGTGCCAGCTCACCAAATCTTGGGGCCAACGTCCTGACTTTC.

The chain recombines TRBV12-5 with TRBJ1-5; 7 bases are shared with TRBD1. The CDR3 totals 15 residues. CDR1 LGHNT and CDR2 FRNRAP come from the germline V gene. The V segment lost 6 bases and the J segment 0 bases; nucleotides outside the gene matches: 5. The CDR3 region is CASGRGPNSNQPQHF. The CDR3 region has the DNA TGTGCTAGTGGGAGGGGGCCGAATAGCAATCAGCCCCAGCATTTT.

This clonotype occurred many times. The chain couples TRBV10-3 to TRBJ1-4; D ambiguous. The CDR3 consists of 11 residues. Germline lookup yields CDR1 ENHRY and CDR2 SYGVKD. Trimming took 8 bases from V and 8 from J, leaving 9 bases between them. CDR3 amino acids: CAIGPGEKLFF. The CDR3 DNA reads as TGTGCCATCGGCCCGGGAGAAAAACTGTTTTTT.

The CDR3 region has the DNA TGTGCCAGCAGCTTAGAATACAGGGAGCTCCCAGATACGCAGTATTTT. Residues: CASSLEYRELPDTQYF. The chain couples TRBV7-8 to TRBJ2-3; D possibly corresponds to TRBD1 (6 bases). Germline CDR1 is SGHVS and CDR2 is FQNEAQ. The CDR3 length is 16 residues. V was clipped by 1 base and J by 4 bases, with 15 bases between them.

This sequence joins TRBV23-1 and TRBJ2-1, with TRBD1 identical over 7 bases. TRBV23-1 is an open reading frame, and its role is uncertain. V gave up 9 bases and J gave up 8 bases; unmatched junction bases: 13. CDR3 length: 14 amino acids. CDR3 residues: CARVGDRKFDEQFF. Written as DNA, the CDR3 is TGCGCCAGAGTCGGGGACAGAAAGTTCGATGAGCAGTTCTTC.

The table lists this clonotype with many counts. The chain links TRBV6-5 to TRBJ1-3; tentative D call: TRBD1 (6 bases). The CDR3 totals 16 residues. Trimming took 0 bases from V and 2 from J, leaving 11 bases between them. Per the germline V gene, CDR1 is MNHEY and CDR2 is SVGAGI. The CDR3 is CASSYSGGGPGNTIYF. For the CDR3, the DNA is TGTGCCAGCAGTTACTCCGGCGGGGGGCCTGGAAACACCATATATTTT.

In this sample, this clonotype turned up a few times. DNA of the CDR3: TGCAGCGCACAAAAAAAGGGGGTTGGGGATGAAGCTTTCTTT. Protein product: CSAQKKGVGDEAFF. This chain uses TRBV29-1 with TRBJ1-1; D is perhaps TRBD1 (6 bases). With 7 bases removed from V and 7 bases from J, the gap between germline ends came to 22 bases. Germline V gene data show CDR1 as SQVTM and CDR2 as ANQGSEA. This CDR3 has 14 residues.

The V gene is TRBV27, the J gene TRBJ1-6; the D is unclear. Germline V gene data show CDR1 as MNHEY and CDR2 as SMNVEV (reference sequence). Deletions cut 3 bases from V and 7 bases from J, with 10 bases between. The CDR3 totals 14 residues. The CDR3 DNA is TGTGCCAGCAGTTTGTTTCAGGTCAATTCACCCCTCCACTTT. Its protein is CASSLFQVNSPLHF.

The chain is built from TRBV29-1 and TRBJ1-1, with D hard to call. Germline CDR1 and CDR2: SQVTM and ANQGSEA. Trimming took off 1 base at V and 4 bases at J, with 13 bases between the two ends. This CDR3 contains 14 residues. For the CDR3, the DNA is TGCAGCGTTGAAGTGACCGGCGTTGGCACTGAAGCTTTCTTT. It translates to CSVEVTGVGTEAFF.

This clonotype was detected a few times. The chain uses TRBV20-1 and TRBJ1-3; 7 bases are a match to TRBD1. Germline V CDR1 and CDR2: DFQATT, SNEGSKA (reference sequence). Germline trimming cut 2 bases from V and 3 bases from J; bases unmatched to any gene: 4. The CDR3 spans 14 residues. Here the CDR3 reads CSARSAGGGNTIYF. CDR3 nucleotides: TGCAGTGCTAGATCAGCAGGGGGTGGAAACACCATATATTTT.

This clonotype occurred a few times. The V and J genes are TRBV5-6 and TRBJ2-3; perhaps TRBD2 as D (6 bases). Trimming removed 4 bases from V and 1 base from J, with 10 bases in between. The CDR3 consists of 14 residues. Germline V lookup: CDR1 SGHDT, CDR2 YYEEEE. CDR3 region: CASSPGLGTDTQYF. CDR3 in DNA: TGTGCCAGCAGCCCGGGACTCGGCACAGATACGCAGTATTTT.

The chain links TRBV3-1 to TRBJ2-1, with D tentatively TRBD2 (6 bases). The germline CDR1 and CDR2 sequences are LGHDT and YNNKEL (reference sequence). Trimming cost V 1 base and J 9 bases, with 10 bases left between them. The CDR3 consists of 13 residues. DNA of the CDR3: TGTGCCAGCAGCCAAGTCGGGGGTAGTGAGCAGTTCTTC. It yields the protein CASSQVGGSEQFF.

This clonotype has a handful of counts. This rearrangement joins TRBV11-2 to TRBJ1-6, with unresolved D. V was cut by 1 base and J by 10 bases, with 8 bases left in between. Germline loops: CDR1 SGHAT, CDR2 FQNNGV. This CDR3 contains 13 residues. The CDR3 region is CASSLGAGSPLHF. For the CDR3, the DNA is TGTGCCAGCAGCTTAGGGGCAGGCTCACCCCTCCACTTT.

The rearrangement links TRBV7-2 to TRBJ2-5; D not resolved. The length of the CDR3 is 13 residues. The V end was cut by 5 bases, the J end by 5 bases, with 12 bases between. CDR1 is SGHTA and CDR2 is FQGNSA in the germline V gene. CDR3 sequence reads: CASSPPNYETQYF. The CDR3 DNA reads TGTGCCAGCAGCCCCCCCAACTACGAGACCCAGTACTTC.

A note on this clonotype: A much larger clone lies a single base off, so this may be a read error. This chain uses TRBV6-6 with TRBJ2-7, with 7 bases fitting TRBD1. Germline CDR1 MNHNY, CDR2 SVGAGI (reference sequence). The junction had 12 bases not matched to a gene; V was cut back by 6 bases and J by 7 bases. CDR3 size: 14 residues. As DNA, the CDR3 is TGTGCCAGCAGCCTAGGGGGCGCAATGCGGGAGCAGTACTTC. Encoded protein: CASSLGGAMREQYF.

This clonotype came up many times. The chain joins TRBV11-2 to TRBJ2-6; possibly TRBD1 for D (5 bases). CDR1 and CDR2 (germline): SGHAT, FQNNGV. This CDR3 region has 15 residues. Trimming removed 0 bases from V and 2 bases from J, with 5 bases in between. As DNA, the CDR3 is TGTGCCAGCAGCTTAGACAGGGCTGGGGCCAACGTCCTGACTTTC. Encoded protein: CASSLDRAGANVLTF. Drawing the rest from reference TRBV11-2 and TRBJ2-6, the complete variable domain is EAGVAQSPRYKIIEKRQSVAFWCNPISGHATLYWYQQILGQGPKLLIQFQNNGVVDDSQLPKDRFSAERLKGVDSTLKIQPAKLEDSAVYLCASSLDRAGANVLTFGAGSRLTVL.

This clonotype has just a few counts. This sequence joins TRBV5-4 and TRBJ1-6; no reliable D call. Trimming removed 2 bases from V and 0 bases from J, with 6 bases in between. The CDR3 has 15 residues. Germline values: CDR1 SGHNT, CDR2 YYREEE (reference sequence). This chain's CDR3 is CASSFYGSYNSPLHF. CDR3 coding DNA: TGTGCCAGCAGCTTCTACGGCTCCTATAATTCACCCCTCCACTTT.